This T cell receptor (beta chain) was captured by sequencing in a study of blood T cell repertoires in COVID-19. Overall study context: There were acute and convalescent COVID-19 samples, and they came from the United States, Italy and Spain. PBMCs, B-cell-depleted T cells, or T cells were the source of the cDNA or gDNA that made up the material.

Under the authors' procedure: Reference gene primer amplification gave nucleated cell count estimates. The table came from immunoSEQ multiplex PCR; TCRdb's copy has only in-frame clones and leaves some out. D and trimming come from the DNA, and the V and J calls and clone size come from that table. The sample lists 150,000 to 200,000 clones; about 88% were seen once. The receptor was derived from a man aged 18 to 29 with acute or convalescent COVID-19. Material: peripheral blood.

The DNA of the CDR3 is TGTGCCAGCAGGTCCCATTGGAGCTCTGGAAACACCATATATTTT. Its protein product is CASRSHWSSGNTIYF. The V and J genes are TRBV5-8 and TRBJ1-3; no clear D. The CDR3 is 15 residues long. CDR1 and CDR2 (germline): SGHTS, YDEGEE. V was trimmed by 5 bases and J by 0 bases, leaving 12 bases between them. Filled out from reference TRBV5-8 and TRBJ1-3, the complete variable domain reads EAGVTQSPTHLIKTRGQQATLRCSPISGHTSVYWYQQALGLGLQFLLWYDEGEERNRGNFPPRFSGRQFPNYSSELNVNALELEDSALYLCASRSHWSSGNTIYFGEGSWLTVV.